Listed below are T cell receptor beta chains from one sample, sequenced in a study of blood T cell repertoires in COVID-19. Libraries were prepared by immunoSEQ multiplex PCR; TCRdb keeps only in-frame clonotypes and omits some of them. Of 17,000 or so clones in the sample, about nine tenths are singletons; the top ten hold 15% to 20%. The source material was peripheral blood. These receptors were obtained from a man between 45 and 60 years old with active COVID-19. Both conserved end residues are part of each CDR3. A D gene is named only where the DNA matches it firmly. A clone size is listed for some rows: how often the clone was seen (once, few, many), or a class if it is expanded.

J gene | clone size | D gene | V gene | CDR3 protein | CDR3 DNA
TRBJ1-3 | - | - | TRBV19 | CASSMGQWAFSGNTIYF | TGTGCCAGTAGTATGGGACAATGGGCCTTCTCTGGAAACACCATATATTTT
TRBJ2-1 | - | - | TRBV7-2 | CASSLERVPYNEQFF | TGTGCCAGCAGCTTAGAGCGGGTGCCCTACAATGAGCAGTTCTTC
TRBJ2-1 | - | - | TRBV7-2 | CASSLGLVGGWNEQFF | TGTGCCAGCAGCTTAGGACTAGTCGGAGGGTGGAATGAGCAGTTCTTC
TRBJ1-3 | once | - | TRBV18 | CASSPSSGNTIYF | TGTGCCAGCTCACCCAGCTCTGGAAACACCATATATTTT
TRBJ2-1 | once | - | TRBV9 | CASSVGLGGSLYNEQFF | TGTGCCAGCAGCGTAGGTTTAGGTGGGAGTCTCTACAATGAGCAGTTCTTC
TRBJ2-3 | - | TRBD2 | TRBV11-3 | CASRSGGTDTQYF | TGTGCCAGCAGGAGCGGGGGCACAGATACGCAGTATTTT
TRBJ2-3 | - | TRBD2 | TRBV4-1 | CASSHGTNTDTQYF | TGCGCCAGCAGCCACGGGACTAACACAGATACGCAGTATTTT
TRBJ1-2 | - | - | TRBV15 | CATSRGQAYGYTF | TGTGCCACCAGCAGAGGACAGGCCTATGGCTACACCTTC
TRBJ2-1 | - | - | TRBV5-6 | CASSLFSGNNEQFF | TGTGCCAGCAGCTTATTTAGCGGCAACAATGAGCAGTTCTTC
TRBJ1-1 | - | - | TRBV6-1 | CASSSRDRLNTEAFF | TGTGCCAGCAGTTCCAGAGACAGGCTGAACACTGAAGCTTTCTTT
TRBJ2-1 | - | TRBD2 | TRBV19 | CASSPTSGTYNEQFF | TGTGCCAGTAGTCCGACTAGCGGAACCTACAATGAGCAGTTCTTC
TRBJ2-7 | - | TRBD1 | TRBV18 | CASSPRGTGWNEQYF | TGTGCCAGCTCACCACGGGGGACAGGGTGGAACGAGCAGTACTTC
TRBJ2-1 | few | TRBD1 | TRBV7-9 | CASSSPPGTGFYNEQFF | TGTGCCAGCAGCTCCCCACCCGGGACAGGGTTCTACAATGAGCAGTTCTTC
TRBJ2-1 | large | - | TRBV27 | CASSQIGNEQFF | TGTGCCAGCTCCCAAATCGGCAATGAGCAGTTCTTC
TRBJ2-7 | - | - | TRBV4-3 | CASSQDLASYEQYF | TGCGCCAGCAGCCAAGATTTGGCTTCCTACGAGCAGTACTTC
TRBJ1-2 | - | - | TRBV4-1 | CASSQDLGGVYGYTF | TGCGCCAGCAGCCAAGATTTAGGAGGAGTCTATGGCTACACCTTC
TRBJ2-1 | - | - | TRBV10-2 | CASSESNRDHEQFF | TGCGCCAGCAGTGAGTCGAACAGGGACCATGAGCAGTTCTTC
TRBJ2-1 | - | - | TRBV11-2 | CASSLGHQVQEQFF | TGTGCCAGCAGCTTAGGTCATCAGGTGCAGGAGCAGTTCTTC
TRBJ1-5 | few | TRBD1 | TRBV19 | CASSIETGDQPQHF | TGTGCCAGTAGTATAGAGACAGGGGATCAGCCCCAGCATTTT
TRBJ1-2 | - | TRBD1 | TRBV29-1 | CSVRTGANYGYTF | TGCAGCGTTAGGACAGGAGCTAACTATGGCTACACCTTC
TRBJ1-5 | few | - | TRBV19 | CASSRGQTSNQPQHF | TGTGCCAGTAGTAGAGGACAGACTAGCAATCAGCCCCAGCATTTT
TRBJ2-1 | - | TRBD2 | TRBV23-1 | CASSQSRERDYNEQFF | TGCGCCAGCAGTCAATCGCGAGAGCGGGACTACAATGAGCAGTTCTTC
TRBJ2-6 | - | - | TRBV10-3 | CAISPNKIGQTSGANVLTF | TGTGCCATCAGCCCAAATAAAATCGGACAGACTTCTGGGGCCAACGTCCTGACTTTC
TRBJ2-7 | - | - | TRBV7-8 | CASSSKTEGRLGEQYF | TGTGCCAGCAGCTCAAAGACGGAGGGGAGGTTAGGCGAGCAGTACTTC
TRBJ2-7 | once | - | TRBV7-2 | CASSWRLGYEQYF | TGTGCCAGCAGCTGGCGACTGGGCTACGAGCAGTACTTC
TRBJ1-2 | - | TRBD1 | TRBV5-1 | CASSLTGQGYVKDGYTF | TGCGCCAGCAGCCTAACGGGACAGGGATACGTTAAAGATGGCTACACCTTC
TRBJ2-3 | - | - | TRBV5-4 | CASSGRGGSTDTQYF | TGTGCCAGCAGCGGAAGGGGAGGAAGCACAGATACGCAGTATTTT
TRBJ1-2 | - | TRBD1 | TRBV19 | CASSDRQGNGYTF | TGTGCCAGTAGTGATCGACAGGGCAATGGCTACACCTTC
TRBJ1-3 | - | - | TRBV7-9 | CASSLRQGNTIYF | TGTGCCAGCAGCTTAAGACAGGGAAACACCATATATTTT